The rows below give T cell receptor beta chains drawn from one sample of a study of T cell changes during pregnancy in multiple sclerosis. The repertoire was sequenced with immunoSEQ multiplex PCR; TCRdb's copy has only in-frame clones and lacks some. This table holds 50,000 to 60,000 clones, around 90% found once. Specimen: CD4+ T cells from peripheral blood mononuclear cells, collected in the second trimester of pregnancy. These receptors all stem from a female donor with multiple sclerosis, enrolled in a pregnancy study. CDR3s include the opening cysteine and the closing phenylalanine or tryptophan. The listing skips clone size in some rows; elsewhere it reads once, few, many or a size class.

CASSIGGGILPKSTDTQYF,TRBV19,.
CASSFREGNSPLHF,TRBV27,.
CASSLQGTGREKLFF,TRBV5-6,.
CASSKTKTYEQYF,TRBV11-1,once
CATSGGGQGANQPQHF,TRBV15,.
CASSPTGSGELFF,TRBV18,.
CASTPSFRRGAHEQYF,TRBV7-8,.
CASSELRIYTDTQYF,TRBV6-1,once
CASSRTRSRYGYTF,TRBV6-5,.
CASTSTGGAHNEQFF,TRBV6-5,.
CASSSIKTGATQPQHF,TRBV7-8,.
CASSYSPAFGGSLYF,TRBV6-5,.
CASRLGQGGYEQYF,TRBV5-6,.
CASSDDRGTDTQYF,TRBV2,.
CASSPRTAGNTIYF,TRBV9,.
CASSSRDRLYGYTF,TRBV19,.
CASSLRPQGITGANVLTF,TRBV27,.
CASSLEHGTDTQYF,TRBV27,.
CASSDGTGFTNYGYTF,TRBV6-1,.
CASSLDRGWNQPQHF,TRBV7-2,.
CASSEGERDTQYF,TRBV6-4,.
CASRHAQGSNEKLFF,TRBV7-2,.
CAWSVQKETQYF,TRBV30,.
CASSLTSGNTGELFF,TRBV7-3,.
CASSQARQGMFDGELFF,TRBV4-2,.
CASSYTPGTRTNEQYF,TRBV6-5,.
CASRTGFLETQYF,TRBV6-1,few
CASSGAGAREAFF,TRBV2,.
CASRGSFARWDGYTF,TRBV2,.
CASSILSGSTDTQYF,TRBV19,.
CASSLEWGSAVETQYF,TRBV5-4,once
CAWRHPDRGSYGYTF,TRBV30,.
CASSSRETSGINEQFF,TRBV7-8,.
CASSLLTGNNEQFF,TRBV5-1,once
CASSLSPVGRQPQHF,TRBV6-5,.
CATSRGGGRVPGELFF,TRBV15,.
CASSHQQGAGIGGYTF,TRBV14,.
CASSEQGKGTEAFF,TRBV6-1,.
CASVGRGGYQETQYF,TRBV18,.